This TCR beta chain was observed in a study of T cells in localized non-small cell lung cancer. Study findings and constraints: A median of about 52 clones ranked among the top 100 in tumor appeared in adjacent lung.

The CDR3 runs 16 residues. Germline V gives CDR1 SGDLS, CDR2 YYNGEE. Trimming pared 4 bases from V and 2 bases from J, leaving 13 bases between. TCRdb's table, derived via immunoSEQ multiplex PCR, lists solely in-frame clones and lacks some. Among more than 45,000 clones, approximately 77% were seen once, and the ten largest hold 17%. Remarks on this clone: Its antigen is currently unknown.

This sample comprised peripheral blood, obtained before any cancer treatment. The receptor's source is a man aged 40 to 75 with stage I squamous cell lung carcinoma. The chain joins TRBV9 to TRBJ2-6; D perhaps matches TRBD2 (6 bases). DNA for the CDR3: TGTGCCAGCAGCTCCTCGGGGGTACCTGGGGCCAACGTCCTGACTTTC. Amino acids: CASSSSGVPGANVLTF.